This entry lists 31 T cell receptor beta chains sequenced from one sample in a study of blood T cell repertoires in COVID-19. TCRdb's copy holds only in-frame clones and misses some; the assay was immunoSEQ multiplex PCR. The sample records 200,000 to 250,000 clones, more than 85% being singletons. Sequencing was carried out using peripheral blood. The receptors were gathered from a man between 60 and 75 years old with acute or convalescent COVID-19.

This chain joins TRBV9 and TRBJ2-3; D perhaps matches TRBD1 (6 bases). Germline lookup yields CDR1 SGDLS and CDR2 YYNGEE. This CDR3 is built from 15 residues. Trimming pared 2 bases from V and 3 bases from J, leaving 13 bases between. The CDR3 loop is CASSVHTGSTDTQYF. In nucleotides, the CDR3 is TGTGCCAGCAGCGTTCATACAGGGTCGACAGATACGCAGTATTTT.

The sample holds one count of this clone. The CDR3 DNA sequence: TGTGCCAGCACCAAAGACAGGCGGAACACTGAAGCTTTCTTT. Protein: CASTKDRRNTEAFF. The chain employs TRBV2 and TRBJ1-1; D might be TRBD1 (6 bases). CDR3 length: 14 amino acids. Trimming left V 7 bases short and J 1 base short, with 13 bases between. Germline CDR1 reads SNHLY; CDR2 reads FYNNEI.

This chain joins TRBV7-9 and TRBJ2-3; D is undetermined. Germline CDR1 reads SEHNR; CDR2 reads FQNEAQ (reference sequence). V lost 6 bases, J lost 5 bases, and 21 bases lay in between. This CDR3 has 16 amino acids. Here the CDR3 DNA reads TGTGCCAGCAGACCCCGCTGGGCCTCCAAACAAGATACGCAGTATTTT. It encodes CASRPRWASKQDTQYF. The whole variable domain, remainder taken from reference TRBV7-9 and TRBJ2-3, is DTGVSQNPRHKITKRGQNVTFRCDPISEHNRLYWYRQTLGQGPEFLTYFQNEAQLEKSRLLSDRFSAERPKGSFSTLEIQRTEQGDSAMYLCASRPRWASKQDTQYFGPGTRLTVL.

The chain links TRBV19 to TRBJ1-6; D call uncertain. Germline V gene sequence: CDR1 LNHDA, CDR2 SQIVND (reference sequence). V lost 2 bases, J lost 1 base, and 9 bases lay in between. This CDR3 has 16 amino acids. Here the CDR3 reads CASSIFPGSYNSPLHF. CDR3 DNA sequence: TGTGCCAGTAGTATATTTCCGGGTTCCTATAATTCACCCCTCCACTTT.

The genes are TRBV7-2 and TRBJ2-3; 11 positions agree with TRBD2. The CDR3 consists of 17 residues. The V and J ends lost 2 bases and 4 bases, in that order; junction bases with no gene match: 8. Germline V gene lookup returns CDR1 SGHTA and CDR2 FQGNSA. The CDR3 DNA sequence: TGTGCCAGCAGCTTATGGGCTAGCGGGGGGCTCGCAGATACGCAGTATTTT. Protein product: CASSLWASGGLADTQYF.

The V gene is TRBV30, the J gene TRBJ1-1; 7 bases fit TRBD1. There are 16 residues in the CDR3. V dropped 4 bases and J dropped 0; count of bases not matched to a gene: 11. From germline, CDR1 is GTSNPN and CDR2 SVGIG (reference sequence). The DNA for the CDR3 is TGTGCCTGGACCGTACACAGGGGATCCATGAACACTGAAGCTTTCTTT. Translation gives CAWTVHRGSMNTEAFF.

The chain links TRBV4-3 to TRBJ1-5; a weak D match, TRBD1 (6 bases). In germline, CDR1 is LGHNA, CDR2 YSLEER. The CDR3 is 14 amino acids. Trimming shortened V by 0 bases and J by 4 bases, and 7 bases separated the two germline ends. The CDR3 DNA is TGCGCCAGCAGCCAAGAAGGGGGAAATCAGCCCCAGCATTTT. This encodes CASSQEGGNQPQHF.

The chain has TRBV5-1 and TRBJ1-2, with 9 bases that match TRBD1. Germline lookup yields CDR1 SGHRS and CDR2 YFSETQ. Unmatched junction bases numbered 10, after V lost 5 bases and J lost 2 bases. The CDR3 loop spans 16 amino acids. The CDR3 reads CASRLGQGISNYGYTF. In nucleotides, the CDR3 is TGCGCCAGCAGGCTGGGACAGGGTATCTCAAACTATGGCTACACCTTC.

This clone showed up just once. CDR3: CASSVEGGTVTGELFF. CDR3 DNA: TGTGCCAGCAGCGTAGAAGGGGGGACAGTGACCGGGGAGCTGTTTTTT. The chain is built from TRBV9 and TRBJ2-2; a possible D gene is TRBD1 (7 bases). This CDR3 spans 16 amino acids. Germline loops: CDR1 SGDLS, CDR2 YYNGEE. Deletions cut 0 bases from V and 5 bases from J, with 14 bases between.

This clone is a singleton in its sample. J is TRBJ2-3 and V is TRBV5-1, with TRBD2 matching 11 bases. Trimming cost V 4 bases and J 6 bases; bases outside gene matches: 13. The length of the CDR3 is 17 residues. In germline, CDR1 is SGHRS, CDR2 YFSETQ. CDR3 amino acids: CASSPRTSGSPADTQYF. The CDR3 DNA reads TGCGCCAGCAGCCCTCGGACTAGCGGGTCTCCGGCGGATACGCAGTATTTT.

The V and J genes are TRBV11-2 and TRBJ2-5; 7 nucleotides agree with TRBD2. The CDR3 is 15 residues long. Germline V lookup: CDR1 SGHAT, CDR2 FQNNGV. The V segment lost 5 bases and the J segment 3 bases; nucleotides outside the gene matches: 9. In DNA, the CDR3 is TGTGCCAGCAGCCCCCTACGGACTAGTAAAGAGACCCAGTACTTC. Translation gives CASSPLRTSKETQYF.

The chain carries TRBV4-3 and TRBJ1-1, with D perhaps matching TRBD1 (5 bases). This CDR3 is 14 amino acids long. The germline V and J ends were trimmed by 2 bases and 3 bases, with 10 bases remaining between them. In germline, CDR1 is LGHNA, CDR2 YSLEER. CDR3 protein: CASSQKGGDTEAFF. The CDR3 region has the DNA TGCGCCAGCAGCCAAAAGGGAGGGGACACTGAAGCTTTCTTT.

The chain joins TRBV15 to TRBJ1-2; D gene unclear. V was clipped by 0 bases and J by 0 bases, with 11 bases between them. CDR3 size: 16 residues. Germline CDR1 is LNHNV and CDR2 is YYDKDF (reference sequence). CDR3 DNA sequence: TGTGCCACCAGCAGAGAGGCAGGCCCAGCTAACTATGGCTACACCTTC. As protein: CATSREAGPANYGYTF.

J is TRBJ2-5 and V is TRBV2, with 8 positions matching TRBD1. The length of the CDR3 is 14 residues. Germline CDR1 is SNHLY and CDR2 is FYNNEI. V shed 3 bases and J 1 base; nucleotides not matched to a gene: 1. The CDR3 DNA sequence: TGTGCCAGCAGTGACAGGGGGCTCCAAGAGACCCAGTACTTC. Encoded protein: CASSDRGLQETQYF.

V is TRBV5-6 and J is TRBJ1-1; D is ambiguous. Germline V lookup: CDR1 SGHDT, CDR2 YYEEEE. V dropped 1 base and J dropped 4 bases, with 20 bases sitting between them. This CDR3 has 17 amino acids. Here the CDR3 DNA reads TGTGCCAGCAGCTTGCCGTCTTCCATGCGTTTTGGCACTGAAGCTTTCTTT. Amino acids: CASSLPSSMRFGTEAFF. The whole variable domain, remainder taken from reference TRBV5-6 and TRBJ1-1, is DAGVTQSPTHLIKTRGQQVTLRCSPKSGHDTVSWYQQALGQGPQFIFQYYEEEERQRGNFPDRFSGHQFPNYSSELNVNALLLGDSALYLCASSLPSSMRFGTEAFFGQGTRLTVV.

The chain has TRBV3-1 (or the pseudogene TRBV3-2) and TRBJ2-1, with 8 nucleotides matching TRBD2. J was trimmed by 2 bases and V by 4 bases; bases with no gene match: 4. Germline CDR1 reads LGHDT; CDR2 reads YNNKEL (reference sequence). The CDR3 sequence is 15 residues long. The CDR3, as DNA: TGTGCCAGCAGCCCCACTAGCGGTCCCTACAATGAGCAGTTCTTC. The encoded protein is CASSPTSGPYNEQFF.

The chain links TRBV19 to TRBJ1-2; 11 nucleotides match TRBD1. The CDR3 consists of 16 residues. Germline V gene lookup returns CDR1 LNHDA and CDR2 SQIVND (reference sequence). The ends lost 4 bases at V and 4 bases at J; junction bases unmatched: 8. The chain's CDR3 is CASSSRTGGFSYGYTF. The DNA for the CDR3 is TGTGCCAGTAGTAGTCGGACAGGGGGCTTCAGCTATGGCTACACCTTC.

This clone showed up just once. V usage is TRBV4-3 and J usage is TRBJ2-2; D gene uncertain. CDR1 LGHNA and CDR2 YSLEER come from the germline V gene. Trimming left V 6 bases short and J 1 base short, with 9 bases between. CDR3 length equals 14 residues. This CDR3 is CASSQIENTGELFF. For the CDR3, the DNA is TGCGCCAGCAGTCAAATAGAGAACACCGGGGAGCTGTTTTTT.

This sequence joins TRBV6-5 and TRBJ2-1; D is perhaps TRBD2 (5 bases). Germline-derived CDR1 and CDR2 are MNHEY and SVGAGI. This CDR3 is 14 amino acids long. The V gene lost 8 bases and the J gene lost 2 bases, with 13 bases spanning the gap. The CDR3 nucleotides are TGTGCCAGCGATCCCGGGCGGGCCTACAATGAGCAGTTCTTC. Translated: CASDPGRAYNEQFF.

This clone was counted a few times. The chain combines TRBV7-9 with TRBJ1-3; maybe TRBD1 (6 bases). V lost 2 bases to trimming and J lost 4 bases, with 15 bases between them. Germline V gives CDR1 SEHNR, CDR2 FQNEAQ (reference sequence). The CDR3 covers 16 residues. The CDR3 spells CASSLSNRESGNTIYF. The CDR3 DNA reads TGTGCCAGCAGCTTAAGTAACAGGGAGTCGGGAAACACCATATATTTT.

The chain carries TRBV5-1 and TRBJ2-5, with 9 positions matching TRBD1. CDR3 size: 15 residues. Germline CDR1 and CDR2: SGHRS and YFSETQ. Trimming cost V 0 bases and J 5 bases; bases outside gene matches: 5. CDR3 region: CASSLGTGGWETQYF. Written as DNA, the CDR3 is TGCGCCAGCAGCTTGGGAACAGGGGGCTGGGAGACCCAGTACTTC.

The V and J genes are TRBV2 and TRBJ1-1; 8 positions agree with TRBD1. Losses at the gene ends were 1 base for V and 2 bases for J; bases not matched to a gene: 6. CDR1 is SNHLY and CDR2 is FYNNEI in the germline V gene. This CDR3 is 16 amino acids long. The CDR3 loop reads CASSEGRGQANTEAFF. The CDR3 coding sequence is TGTGCCAGCAGTGAAGGAAGGGGACAGGCTAACACTGAAGCTTTCTTT.

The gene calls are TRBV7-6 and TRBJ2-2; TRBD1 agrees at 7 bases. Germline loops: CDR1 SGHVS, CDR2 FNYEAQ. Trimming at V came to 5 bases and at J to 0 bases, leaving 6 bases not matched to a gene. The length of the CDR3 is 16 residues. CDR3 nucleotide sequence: TGTGCCAGCAGCCAGGGGGACAGTCCGAACACCGGGGAGCTGTTTTTT. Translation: CASSQGDSPNTGELFF.

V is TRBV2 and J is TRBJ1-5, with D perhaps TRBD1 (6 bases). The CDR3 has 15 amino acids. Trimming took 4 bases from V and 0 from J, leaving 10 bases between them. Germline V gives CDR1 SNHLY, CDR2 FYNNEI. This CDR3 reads CASSAQGHSNQPQHF. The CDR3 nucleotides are TGTGCCAGCAGTGCACAGGGACATAGCAATCAGCCCCAGCATTTT.

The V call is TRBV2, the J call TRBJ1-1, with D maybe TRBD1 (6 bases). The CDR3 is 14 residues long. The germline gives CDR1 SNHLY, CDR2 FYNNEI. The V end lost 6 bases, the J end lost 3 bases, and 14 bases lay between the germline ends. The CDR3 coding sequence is TGTGCCAGCAGCGAGAGCCAGGGGTACACTGAAGCTTTCTTT. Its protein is CASSESQGYTEAFF. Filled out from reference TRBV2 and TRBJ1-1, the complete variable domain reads EPEVTQTPSHQVTQMGQEVILRCVPISNHLYFYWYRQILGQKVEFLVSFYNNEISEKSEIFDDQFSVERPDGSNFTLKIRSTKLEDSAMYFCASSESQGYTEAFFGQGTRLTVV.

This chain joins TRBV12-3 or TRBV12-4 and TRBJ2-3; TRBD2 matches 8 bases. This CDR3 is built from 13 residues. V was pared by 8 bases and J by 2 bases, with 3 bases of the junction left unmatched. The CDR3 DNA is TGTGCCAGCGTAGCGGGGACCACAGATACGCAGTATTTT. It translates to CASVAGTTDTQYF.

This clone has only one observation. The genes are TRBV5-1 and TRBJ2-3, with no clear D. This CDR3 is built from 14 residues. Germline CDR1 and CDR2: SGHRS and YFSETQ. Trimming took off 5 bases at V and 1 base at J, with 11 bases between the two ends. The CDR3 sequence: CASRVATGTDTQYF. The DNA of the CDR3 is TGCGCCAGCAGAGTAGCTACCGGCACAGATACGCAGTATTTT.

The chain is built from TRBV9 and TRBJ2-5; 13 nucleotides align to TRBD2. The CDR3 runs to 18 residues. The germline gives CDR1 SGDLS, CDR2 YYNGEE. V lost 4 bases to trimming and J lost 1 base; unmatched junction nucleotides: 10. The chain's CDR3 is CASSLGTSGATRQETQYF. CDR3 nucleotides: TGTGCCAGCAGCCTAGGGACTAGCGGGGCGACGCGCCAAGAGACCCAGTACTTC.

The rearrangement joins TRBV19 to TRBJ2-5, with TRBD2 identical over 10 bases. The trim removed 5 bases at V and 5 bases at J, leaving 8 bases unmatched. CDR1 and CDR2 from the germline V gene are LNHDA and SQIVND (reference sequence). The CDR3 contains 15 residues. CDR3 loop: CASSPSLAGRETQYF. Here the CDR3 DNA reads TGTGCCAGTAGTCCCTCACTAGCGGGGCGGGAGACCCAGTACTTC.

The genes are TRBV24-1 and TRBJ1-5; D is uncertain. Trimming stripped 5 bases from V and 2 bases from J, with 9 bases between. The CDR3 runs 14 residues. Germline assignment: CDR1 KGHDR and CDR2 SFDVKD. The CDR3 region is CATSAGKGNQPQHF. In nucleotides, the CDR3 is TGTGCCACCAGTGCGGGAAAGGGCAATCAGCCCCAGCATTTT.

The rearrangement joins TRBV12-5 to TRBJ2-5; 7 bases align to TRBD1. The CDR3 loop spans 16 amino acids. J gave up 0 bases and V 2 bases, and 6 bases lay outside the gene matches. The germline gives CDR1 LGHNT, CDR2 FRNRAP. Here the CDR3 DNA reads TGTGCTAGTGGTTTGACCCCGACAGGGTACCAAGAGACCCAGTACTTC. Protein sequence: CASGLTPTGYQETQYF.